This T cell receptor beta chain was identified during a study of shared clonotypes between healthy human individuals. Overall study: A couple of women and a few men aged 18 to 49 made up the donors. Study-wide findings and caveats: The rarefaction results pointed to incomplete sorted-subset sequencing despite large depth. In general, naive subsets displayed greater estimated richness than memory subsets did.

Healthy and HIV-negative, the adult donors had no recent acute infections or vaccinations. Sequencing was performed with immunoSEQ multiplex PCR; in TCRdb, only in-frame clones are kept and a portion is missing. This sample has about 2.4 million clones, with over 85% found just once. V was shortened by 4 bases and J by 3 bases, with 19 bases between the two germline ends. Germline CDR1 and CDR2: SGHTS and YDEGEE. There are 16 residues in the CDR3. In the case of this clone: Antigen specificity is unknown.

Sequenced: naive CD4+ T cells from PBMCs. Subset meaning: CD45RA+ positively selected. This clonotype was obtained from a man aged 18 to 29 in good health. Some clones in this sample may be carry-over from other donors' samples. The rearrangement uses TRBV5-8 and TRBJ1-2; TRBD1 is a possible D gene (5 bases). The CDR3 DNA reads TGTGCCAGCAGCCCCGTGGGACTCAAGGGTGACTATGGCTACACCTTC. The encoded protein is CASSPVGLKGDYGYTF.